The 21 T cell receptor beta chains listed next were all sequenced from one sample in a study of cytomegalovirus exposure and HLA in healthy donors (dated by TCRdb to 2016 to 2017). Library method: the immunoSEQ multiplex PCR assay. A mixture of 60 forward primers for TCR Vbeta segments and 13 reverse primers for TCR Jbeta segments was used in the multiplex PCR. This is the immuneACCESS table as TCRdb keeps it, with only in-frame sequences that have V and J called. A part of the clones is gone; compared with another copy, unresolved V genes explain less than half, and the rest is unexplained. This sample is represented by approximately 120,000 clones; roughly 74% of them were singletons. Around 4% of the sample is taken by the ten largest. The sequenced sample was PBMCs. The receptor source for this set is a woman in her forties or fifties in good health and CMV-seropositive.

This clone showed up just a few times. The chain employs TRBV7-2 and TRBJ2-3; possible D gene TRBD2, 5 bases. This CDR3 spans 16 amino acids. Germline CDR1 and CDR2: SGHTA and FQGNSA. V was shortened by 5 bases and J by 6 bases, with 21 bases between the two germline ends. The CDR3 sequence is CASSQRPGVLGDTQYF. DNA of the CDR3: TGTGCCAGCAGCCAGAGACCCGGGGTGTTGGGGGATACGCAGTATTTT.

This clone has more than one count but fewer than ten. The chain carries TRBV5-6 and TRBJ1-6; D possibly corresponds to TRBD1 (6 bases). Trimming left V 4 bases short and J 7 bases short, with 18 bases between. There are 16 residues in the CDR3. Per the germline V gene, CDR1 is SGHDT and CDR2 is YYEEEE. Here the CDR3 reads CASSPHTGSGNSPLHF. The CDR3 nucleotides read TGTGCCAGCAGCCCCCATACAGGGTCGGGGAATTCACCCCTCCACTTT.

This clone was picked up a small number of times. The chain links TRBV19 to TRBJ1-6; 7 bases are shared with TRBD1. CDR1 LNHDA and CDR2 SQIVND come from the germline V gene (reference sequence). The CDR3 is made up of 13 amino acids. V lost 9 bases to trimming and J lost 6 bases; unmatched junction nucleotides: 5. The CDR3 region has the DNA TGTGCCAGCACGGGACAGTCTAATTCACCCCTCCACTTT. This gives the protein CASTGQSNSPLHF. Together with reference TRBV19 and TRBJ1-6, the CDR3 gives the full variable domain: DGGITQSPKYLFRKEGQNVTLSCEQNLNHDAMYWYRQDPGQGLRLIYYSQIVNDFQKGDIAEGYSVSREKKESFPLTVTSAQKNPTAFYLCASTGQSNSPLHFGNGTRLTVT.

In DNA, the CDR3 is TGCGCCAGCAGCCAAGATGGTGGAGAATATCAGCCCCAGCATTTT. Translated: CASSQDGGEYQPQHF. J is TRBJ1-5 and V is TRBV4-1; D is unresolved. V lost 0 bases and J lost 5, with 11 bases in between. Germline CDR1 is MGHRA and CDR2 is YSYEKL. The length of the CDR3 is 15 residues.

The chain carries TRBV9 and TRBJ2-5; 8 bases are a match to TRBD1. With V trimmed by 5 bases and J by 4 bases, 4 bases remained unmatched. The CDR3 runs to 13 residues. Germline assignment: CDR1 SGDLS and CDR2 YYNGEE. The CDR3 is CASSGQGPETQYF. In DNA, the CDR3 is TGTGCCAGCAGTGGACAGGGCCCAGAGACCCAGTACTTC.

The chain has TRBV6-5 and TRBJ1-2; D gene uncertain. Germline V gene lookup returns CDR1 MNHEY and CDR2 SVGAGI. Trimming stripped 8 bases from V and 8 bases from J, with 15 bases between. The CDR3 contains 12 residues. The chain's CDR3 is CASGREGTGYTF. DNA of the CDR3: TGTGCCAGCGGTAGGGAGGGTACGGGCTACACCTTC.

The chain couples TRBV6-5 to TRBJ1-2; 8 bases agree with TRBD1. J was trimmed by 4 bases and V by 5 bases; bases with no gene match: 3. This CDR3 is 13 amino acids long. Germline CDR1 MNHEY, CDR2 SVGAGI. CDR3 sequence: CASSDTGGYGYTF. The DNA for the CDR3 is TGTGCCAGCAGTGATACAGGGGGCTATGGCTACACCTTC.

CDR3 region: CASSPLQGSETQYF. CDR3 coding DNA: TGTGCCAGCAGCCCACTACAGGGCTCTGAGACCCAGTACTTC. The gene calls are TRBV7-9 and TRBJ2-5; D may be TRBD1 (6 bases). The CDR3 loop spans 14 amino acids. Trimming left V 5 bases short and J 5 bases short, with 15 bases between. Looked up from germline, CDR1 is SEHNR and CDR2 is FQNEAQ (reference sequence).

The chain combines TRBV4-1 with TRBJ2-2, with 11 positions matching TRBD2. Germline CDR1 MGHRA, CDR2 YSYEKL. V was clipped by 1 base and J by 6 bases; unmatched bases: 10. CDR3 length: 18 amino acids. CDR3 DNA: TGCGCCAGCAGCCAAGTAGGCCTAGCGGGGGGTTACCCCGGGGAGCTGTTTTTT. The encoded protein is CASSQVGLAGGYPGELFF.

The V gene is TRBV6-5, the J gene TRBJ2-5; D is unresolved. Gene TRBJ2-7 matches the end of the DNA better, so the J call may be wrong. Germline V gene data show CDR1 as MNHEY and CDR2 as SVGAGI. The CDR3 runs to 14 residues. The CDR3 nucleotides read TGTGCCAGCAGTTACTCGCTGACACTCTACGAGCAGTACTTC. Protein: CASSYSLTLYEQYF.

This chain uses TRBV5-6 with TRBJ1-5, with 7 bases lining up with TRBD1. The junction had 3 bases not matched to a gene; V was cut back by 2 bases and J by 4 bases. Germline assignment: CDR1 SGHDT and CDR2 YYEEEE. The CDR3 has 14 amino acids. The CDR3 loop reads CASSFGTANQPQHF. The DNA of the CDR3 is TGTGCCAGCAGCTTTGGGACAGCGAATCAGCCCCAGCATTTT.

The J gene is TRBJ1-2, the V gene TRBV28; no reliable D call. The CDR3 extends over 16 amino acids. Per the germline V gene, CDR1 is MDHEN and CDR2 is SYDVKM. The V gene lost 1 base and the J gene lost 0 bases, with 12 bases spanning the gap. The CDR3 DNA is TGTGCCAGCAGTTTATACAACAGCCCGTCTAACTATGGCTACACCTTC. This translates into CASSLYNSPSNYGYTF.

This clone was observed a single time. The V call is TRBV9, the J call TRBJ2-3; D might be TRBD2 (6 bases). V was clipped by 0 bases and J by 2 bases, with 13 bases between them. CDR1 and CDR2 from the germline V gene are SGDLS and YYNGEE. The CDR3 covers 16 residues. The CDR3 region has the DNA TGTGCCAGCAGCGTAGGTCCCCAGGACTACACAGATACGCAGTATTTT. Protein sequence: CASSVGPQDYTDTQYF.

The chain carries TRBV5-6 and TRBJ2-7, with D maybe TRBD2 (5 bases). Germline V gives CDR1 SGHDT, CDR2 YYEEEE. The CDR3 totals 17 residues. V was trimmed by 0 bases and J by 5 bases, leaving 21 bases between them. The CDR3 nucleotides are TGTGCCAGCAGCTTGGCTCGGTTAGCGCACGTCCTCAACGAGCAGTACTTC. This sequence encodes CASSLARLAHVLNEQYF.

The V and J genes are TRBV6-5 and TRBJ1-1; D is possibly TRBD1 (6 bases). The germline V gene encodes CDR1 MNHEY and CDR2 SVGAGI. The CDR3 has 13 residues. Trimming took off 5 bases at V and 2 bases at J, with 9 bases between the two ends. CDR3 in amino acids: CASSRGGNTEAFF. The CDR3 DNA reads TGTGCCAGCAGTAGAGGGGGAAACACTGAAGCTTTCTTT.

The V gene is TRBV4-3, the J gene TRBJ1-5; D is ambiguous. CDR1 and CDR2 (germline): LGHNA, YSLEER. V was cut by 0 bases and J by 4 bases, with 4 bases left in between. This CDR3 has 13 amino acids. The CDR3 here is CASSQDRNQPQHF. The DNA of the CDR3 is TGCGCCAGCAGCCAAGACCGGAATCAGCCCCAGCATTTT.

The V and J genes are TRBV6-1 and TRBJ1-3; unclear D gene. This CDR3 spans 13 amino acids. CDR1 is MNHNS, CDR2 SASEGT, per germline. With 7 bases removed from V and 4 bases from J, the gap between germline ends came to 11 bases. The CDR3 bases are TGTGCCAGCAACAAGCAACTAGGAAACACCATATATTTT. Translated: CASNKQLGNTIYF.

The genes are TRBV11-2 and TRBJ2-3; D call uncertain. The CDR3 extends over 14 amino acids. Trimming removed 0 bases from V and 5 bases from J, with 9 bases in between. The germline CDR1 and CDR2 sequences are SGHAT and FQNNGV. Here the CDR3 DNA reads TGTGCCAGCAGCTTAGACGGAGCCCAAGATACGCAGTATTTT. Its translation: CASSLDGAQDTQYF.

This rearrangement joins TRBV11-2 to TRBJ2-5; TRBD1 is a possible D gene (6 bases). Germline V CDR1 and CDR2: SGHAT, FQNNGV. The CDR3 has 12 residues. Trimming pared 3 bases from V and 5 bases from J, leaving 7 bases between. The CDR3 DNA sequence: TGTGCCAGCAGCTTGAGGGGGGAGACCCAGTACTTC. Protein product: CASSLRGETQYF.

In the case of this clone: Other nucleotide sequences in the sample specify the same CDR3. The CDR3 DNA reads as TGCGCCAGCAGCCAAGGACAGGGAAATGAAAAACTGTTTTTT. Translation gives CASSQGQGNEKLFF. J is TRBJ1-4 and V is TRBV4-1; 7 bases map to TRBD1. This CDR3 is built from 14 residues. After removal of 1 base from V and 5 bases from J, the junction contained 1 base not matched to a gene. The V gene's germline CDR1 is MGHRA and CDR2 YSYEKL.

V and J are TRBV28 and TRBJ1-5, with 8 bases fitting TRBD1. CDR3 length: 17 residues. V shed 1 base, J shed 5 bases, and the junction held 10 bases outside the gene matches. CDR1 MDHEN and CDR2 SYDVKM come from the germline V gene. The CDR3 DNA sequence: TGTGCCAGCAGTTTATTTCAGACAGGGGAGGACGATCAGCCCCAGCATTTT. Its protein product is CASSLFQTGEDDQPQHF.